These 30 T cell receptor beta chains came from one sample sequenced in a study of CD8 T cells in Susac syndrome. Random-hexamer reverse transcription was applied to roughly 0.5 to 1 ug RNA. One entry per CDR3 protein, called by TCRdb with MiXCR from the immunoSEQ multiplex PCR reads. The sample contains 150,000 to 180,000 distinct CDR3 sequences, nearly 97% of which appear only once. Sequenced material: CD8+ T cells from PBMCs. All receptors come from a human donor with multiple sclerosis.

This chain links TRBV6-1 with TRBJ2-7; D gene uncertain. The V and J ends lost 5 bases and 2 bases respectively, with 10 bases between them. This CDR3 is built from 13 residues. CDR1 and CDR2 from the germline V gene are MNHNS and SASEGT. The CDR3 reads CASSHTRAYEQYV. Written as DNA, the CDR3 is TGTGCCAGCAGTCATACCCGGGCCTACGAGCAGTACGTC.

V gene TRBV27 combines with J gene TRBJ1-1, with D possibly TRBD1 on 5 matching bases. The germline V and J ends were trimmed by 0 bases and 1 base, with 6 bases remaining between them. CDR3 length: 14 amino acids. Per germline, CDR1 MNHEY and CDR2 SMNVEV (reference sequence). As DNA, the CDR3 is TGTGCCAGCAGTTTATCGAGGGGGAACACTGAAGCTTTCTTT. Its protein product is CASSLSRGNTEAFF.

This clonotype is a singleton in its sample. The chain uses TRBV7-9 and TRBJ2-3, with D tentatively TRBD2 (7 bases). Germline V gives CDR1 SEHNR, CDR2 FQNEAQ (reference sequence). Trimming pared 2 bases from V and 7 bases from J, leaving 13 bases between. There are 14 residues in the CDR3. CDR3 sequence: CASSLLGGPNTQYF. DNA for the CDR3: TGTGCCAGCAGCTTACTGGGGGGGCCAAATACGCAGTATTTT.

The chain employs TRBV2 and TRBJ2-3; D gene ambiguous. CDR3 length equals 15 residues. Germline V gene sequence: CDR1 SNHLY, CDR2 FYNNEI. V shed 0 bases and J shed 6 bases, with 13 bases lying between them. CDR3 in amino acids: CASSEALYELDTQYF. CDR3 sequence (DNA): TGTGCCAGCAGTGAAGCGCTTTACGAGTTGGATACGCAGTATTTT.

The chain employs TRBV20-1 and TRBJ2-7; 8 bases agree with TRBD2. Germline V gene lookup returns CDR1 DFQATT and CDR2 SNEGSKA (reference sequence). This CDR3 comprises 13 residues. V gave up 6 bases and J gave up 6 bases; unmatched junction bases: 10. The CDR3 sequence: CSARTSSPCEQYF. Here the CDR3 DNA reads TGCAGTGCACGGACTAGCTCACCCTGCGAGCAGTACTTC.

The genes are TRBV14 and TRBJ2-1; D is ambiguous. This CDR3 is 13 amino acids long. Trimming left V 7 bases short and J 5 bases short, with 12 bases between. The V gene's germline CDR1 is SGHDN and CDR2 FVKESK. In DNA form, the CDR3 reads TGTGCCAGCACGTCAGATATCAACAATGAGCAGTTCTTC. Translation gives CASTSDINNEQFF.

The chain joins TRBV5-1 to TRBJ1-1; D is ambiguous. Trimming shortened V by 1 base and J by 1 base, and 8 bases separated the two germline ends. This CDR3 spans 14 amino acids. Germline V gives CDR1 SGHRS, CDR2 YFSETQ. CDR3 sequence (DNA): TGCGCCAGCAGCTTGACCGGCAAGAACACTGAAGCTTTCTTT. Translation: CASSLTGKNTEAFF.

This chain connects TRBV24-1 to TRBJ2-2; possibly TRBD2 for D (6 bases). Germline CDR1 KGHDR, CDR2 SFDVKD. The ends were cut back, 7 bases at V and 1 base at J, with 6 bases in the middle. This CDR3 is 13 amino acids long. CDR3 sequence reads: CATREGNTGELFF. The CDR3 DNA reads TGTGCCACCAGGGAGGGGAACACCGGGGAGCTGTTTTTT.

The CDR3 reads CSARPDGSYYEQYF. CDR3 nucleotide sequence: TGCAGTGCTAGACCGGACGGGTCATACTACGAGCAGTACTTC. V usage is TRBV20-1 and J usage is TRBJ2-7; D unresolved. Trimming removed 2 bases at V and 3 bases at J, with 14 bases between. The CDR3 covers 14 residues. Germline lookup yields CDR1 DFQATT and CDR2 SNEGSKA (reference sequence).

V is TRBV30 and J is TRBJ1-1, with D uncertain. CDR1 is GTSNPN and CDR2 is SVGIG in the germline V gene (reference sequence). The CDR3 length is 11 residues. V was shortened by 4 bases and J by 0 bases, with 3 bases between the two germline ends. This chain's CDR3 is CAWNMNTEAFF. The DNA of the CDR3 is TGTGCCTGGAACATGAACACTGAAGCTTTCTTT.

The rearrangement links TRBV3-1 to TRBJ1-2, with D possibly being TRBD1 (6 bases). The V and J ends lost 5 bases and 3 bases respectively, with 16 bases between them. This CDR3 comprises 15 residues. Germline CDR1 LGHDT, CDR2 YNNKEL (reference sequence). The CDR3 nucleotides read TGTGCCAGCAGCAAGGGGCAGGGGAACTACTATGGCTACACCTTC. Translated, it gives CASSKGQGNYYGYTF.

The chain couples TRBV7-8 to TRBJ2-7; 8 nucleotides line up with TRBD2. The CDR3 has 14 residues. After removal of 5 bases from V and 6 bases from J, the junction contained 9 bases not matched to a gene. Germline CDR1 is SGHVS and CDR2 is FQNEAQ. The CDR3 DNA reads as TGTGCCAGCAGCGTGACGGGGGGGCCGCGCGAGCAGTACGTC. Protein sequence: CASSVTGGPREQYV.

This chain uses TRBV12-3 or TRBV12-4 with TRBJ1-5; no clear D gene. The CDR3 totals 16 residues. With 6 bases removed from V and 2 bases from J, the gap between germline ends came to 17 bases. The CDR3 loop reads CASSSTALGGNQPQHF. The CDR3 coding sequence is TGTGCCAGCAGCTCTACAGCCCTTGGAGGCAATCAGCCCCAGCATTTT.

The rearrangement links TRBV27 to TRBJ1-2; D is ambiguous. V was trimmed by 3 bases and J by 3 bases, leaving 11 bases between them. Germline-derived CDR1 and CDR2 are MNHEY and SMNVEV (reference sequence). The CDR3 is made up of 14 amino acids. In nucleotides, the CDR3 is TGTGCCAGCAGTTTGTGGGCGGGCGACTATGGCTACACCTTC. This codes for CASSLWAGDYGYTF.

J is TRBJ2-5 and V is TRBV6-6; weak D call: TRBD2 (6 bases). The CDR3 length is 14 residues. Germline CDR1 and CDR2: MNHNY and SVGAGI (reference sequence). The V and J ends lost 7 bases and 2 bases respectively, with 14 bases between them. In DNA form, the CDR3 reads TGTGCCAGCACCTTCGAGGGGAGGCAAGAGACCCAGTACTTC. Encoded protein: CASTFEGRQETQYF.

The chain couples TRBV5-6 to TRBJ2-4; D perhaps matches TRBD2 (5 bases). The CDR3 totals 13 residues. The V gene's germline CDR1 is SGHDT and CDR2 YYEEEE. Trimming took off 1 base at V and 7 bases at J, with 9 bases between the two ends. CDR3 sequence reads: CASSLFWENIQYF. The CDR3 DNA follows: TGTGCCAGCAGCTTGTTTTGGGAGAACATTCAGTACTTC.

This chain uses TRBV15 with TRBJ1-2; D is unclear. Germline V gene lookup returns CDR1 LNHNV and CDR2 YYDKDF (reference sequence). The CDR3 totals 13 residues. The CDR3 spells CATSPVGYYGYTF. The DNA for the CDR3 is TGTGCGACCTCTCCCGTGGGGTACTATGGCTACACCTTC.

J is TRBJ2-1 and V is TRBV6-1; TRBD2 agrees at 7 bases. Germline CDR1 is MNHNS and CDR2 is SASEGT. CDR3 length: 17 amino acids. J lost 1 base, V lost 3 bases, and 9 bases had no gene match. The CDR3 DNA sequence: TGTGCCAGCAGTGATACCCTTAGCGGGTTATCCTACAATGAGCAGTTCTTC. Translation gives CASSDTLSGLSYNEQFF.

The V and J genes are TRBV2 and TRBJ2-7; 7 positions match TRBD1. Germline V lookup: CDR1 SNHLY, CDR2 FYNNEI. This CDR3 comprises 15 residues. V gave up 2 bases and J gave up 5 bases; unmatched junction bases: 9. The CDR3 nucleotides are TGTGCCAGCAGTGAAAGGGGGCGTGAAGGTGACGAGCAGTACTTC. This sequence encodes CASSERGREGDEQYF. Based on the CDR3 plus reference TRBV2 and TRBJ2-7, the full variable domain is EPEVTQTPSHQVTQMGQEVILRCVPISNHLYFYWYRQILGQKVEFLVSFYNNEISEKSEIFDDQFSVERPDGSNFTLKIRSTKLEDSAMYFCASSERGREGDEQYFGPGTRLTVT.

J is TRBJ2-4 and V is TRBV9, with D perhaps matching TRBD2 (5 bases). This CDR3 spans 14 amino acids. Germline V gene data show CDR1 as SGDLS and CDR2 as YYNGEE. V lost 3 bases and J lost 7, with 14 bases in between. The CDR3 here is CASSGGEGGNIQYF. As DNA, the CDR3 is TGTGCCAGCAGCGGGGGAGAGGGTGGTAACATTCAGTACTTC.

V gene TRBV29-1 combines with J gene TRBJ2-6; D call uncertain. Deletions cut 6 bases from V and 0 bases from J, with 9 bases between. In germline, CDR1 is SQVTM, CDR2 ANQGSEA. The CDR3 sequence is 14 residues long. CDR3 sequence reads: CSVLPSSGANVLTF. CDR3 sequence (DNA): TGCAGCGTGTTGCCCTCCTCTGGGGCCAACGTCCTGACTTTC.

This sequence joins TRBV4-2 and TRBJ2-5; 10 bases are a match to TRBD1. Unmatched junction bases numbered 9, after V lost 3 bases and J lost 2 bases. CDR1 LGHNA and CDR2 YNFKEQ come from the germline V gene. This CDR3 has 17 residues. CDR3 amino acids: CASSQGTGDVLQETQYF. The CDR3 DNA sequence: TGTGCCAGCAGCCAGGGGACAGGGGACGTACTTCAAGAGACCCAGTACTTC.

The gene calls are TRBV5-6 and TRBJ1-5, with no clear D. Germline lookup yields CDR1 SGHDT and CDR2 YYEEEE. This CDR3 region has 14 residues. Trimming took off 6 bases at V and 0 bases at J, with 10 bases between the two ends. For the CDR3, the DNA is TGTGCCAGCACCCTTGACGGTAGCAATCAGCCCCAGCATTTT. The encoded protein is CASTLDGSNQPQHF.

The V and J genes are TRBV25-1 and TRBJ2-1; D is uncertain. The CDR3 is made up of 14 amino acids. V was clipped by 3 bases and J by 9 bases, with 15 bases between them. Germline V CDR1 and CDR2: MGHDK, SYGVNS. The CDR3 loop reads CASSDPFSGSEQFF. CDR3 nucleotide sequence: TGTGCCAGCAGTGACCCTTTCTCCGGCAGTGAGCAGTTCTTC. Full variable domain (outside the CDR3, taken from reference TRBV25-1 and TRBJ2-1): EADIYQTPRYLVIGTGKKITLECSQTMGHDKMYWYQQDPGMELHLIHYSYGVNSTEKGDLSSESTVSRIRTEHFPLTLESARPSHTSQYLCASSDPFSGSEQFFGPGTRLTVL.

V usage is TRBV5-4 and J usage is TRBJ2-6; TRBD1 might be the D (6 bases). This CDR3 spans 15 amino acids. The germline gives CDR1 SGHNT, CDR2 YYREEE (reference sequence). The V and J ends lost 4 bases and 2 bases respectively, with 10 bases between them. DNA for the CDR3: TGTGCCAGCAGCGAGAGGGACACTGGGGCCAACGTCCTGACTTTC. Its protein is CASSERDTGANVLTF. Filled out from reference TRBV5-4 and TRBJ2-6, the complete variable domain reads ETGVTQSPTHLIKTRGQQVTLRCSSQSGHNTVSWYQQALGQGPQFIFQYYREEENGRGNFPPRFSGLQFPNYSSELNVNALELDDSALYLCASSERDTGANVLTFGAGSRLTVL.

V gene TRBV6-6 combines with J gene TRBJ2-3; D perhaps matches TRBD1 (5 bases). The CDR3 is made up of 15 amino acids. Germline CDR1 and CDR2: MNHNY and SVGAGI (reference sequence). V was shortened by 2 bases and J by 4 bases, with 13 bases between the two germline ends. CDR3 in amino acids: CASSYPPSGPDTQYF. DNA of the CDR3: TGTGCCAGCAGTTACCCCCCCTCAGGGCCAGATACGCAGTATTTT.

The CDR3 DNA sequence: TGTGCCAGCCAAACAGAGCCTAGCGGGGGAACAGATACGCAGTATTTT. Amino acids: CASQTEPSGGTDTQYF. The chain employs TRBV2 and TRBJ2-3, with TRBD2 identical over 10 bases. The CDR3 has 16 amino acids. CDR1 and CDR2 from the germline V gene are SNHLY and FYNNEI. The ends lost 8 bases at V and 3 bases at J; junction bases unmatched: 11.

This chain links TRBV9 with TRBJ2-7; TRBD2 might be the D (5 bases). V was shortened by 3 bases and J by 7 bases, with 11 bases between the two germline ends. Looked up from germline, CDR1 is SGDLS and CDR2 is YYNGEE. This CDR3 spans 12 amino acids. The CDR3 DNA follows: TGTGCCAGCAGCGCGGACTCGGGAGAGCAGTACTTC. It is translated as CASSADSGEQYF.

The gene calls are TRBV3-1 and TRBJ1-5; tentative D call: TRBD1 (6 bases). The CDR3 totals 15 residues. Trimming stripped 2 bases from V and 3 bases from J, with 11 bases between. From germline, CDR1 is LGHDT and CDR2 YNNKEL (reference sequence). The CDR3 DNA sequence: TGTGCCAGCAGCCAATTCAGGGGTGACAATCAGCCCCAGCATTTT. It codes for CASSQFRGDNQPQHF.

The gene calls are TRBV20-1 and TRBJ2-5, with D maybe TRBD2 (6 bases). CDR1 is DFQATT, CDR2 SNEGSKA, per germline (reference sequence). Trimming removed 5 bases from V and 4 bases from J, with 17 bases in between. This CDR3 spans 14 amino acids. The CDR3 sequence: CSASGTDPIETQYF. The DNA for the CDR3 is TGCAGTGCTTCCGGGACTGACCCCATAGAGACCCAGTACTTC.